This T cell receptor (beta chain) derives from a study of molecular identifiers for immune sequencing clone quantification. Naive CD8 library inputs spanned about 17,000 to 1,000,000 sorted cells and 10%, 30% or 50% RNA. Sorting recovered naive CD8 T cells on a CD8+CD4-CCR7+CD45RA+ profile. Study-level points and caveats: Over 99% of CMV-specific effector molecules, but under 1% of naive ones, were in clones above 20 copies.

Each CDR3 protein gets one entry after TCRdb re-called the PCR reads with MiXCR. The sample holds approximately 680,000 distinct CDR3 sequences, around 25% seen once. The CDR3 covers 17 residues. V lost 4 bases and J lost 5; bases outside the gene matches: 16. Germline assignment: CDR1 MGHRA and CDR2 YSYEKL. Regarding this clonotype: Antigen unknown.

This clonotype originated in a human donor in good health. Some libraries in this study had Jurkat cell RNA spiked in. The chain is built from TRBV4-1 and TRBJ2-7; 8 bases match TRBD1. The sequencing input was naive CD8+ T cells from blood, with Jurkat cell RNA spiked in. Indicated subset: FACS-sorted CD8+CD4-CCR7+CD45RA+ naive T cells. The CDR3 bases are TGCGCCAGCAGCCTTTCTATAGGACAGGGAGGCCCCCACGAGCAGTACTTC. This codes for CASSLSIGQGGPHEQYF.